Listed below are T cell receptor beta chains from one sample, sequenced in a study of response to subunit inactivated influenza vaccine. In TCRdb, the RT-PCR reads were re-called with MiXCR into one record per CDR3 protein. The sample gives about 500,000 distinct CDR3 sequences, 7.2% of which show up once; around 13% is in the top ten. Sequencing used PBMCs from blood, obtained about 23 months after vaccination. All receptors derive from a man between 50 and 69 years old who received an inactivated influenza vaccine. CDR3s include the opening cysteine and the closing phenylalanine or tryptophan. Fields, in order: J gene, clone size, V gene, D gene, CDR3 DNA, CDR3 protein. The D gene is left open where the match is weak. Clone sizes are given selectively: once, few, many, or a class where the clone is expanded.

TRBJ2-2	many	TRBV29-1	.	TGCGGATTCCAGGAGCAGGGAATCACCGGGGAGCTGTTTTTT	CGFQEQGITGELFF
TRBJ2-3	.	TRBV5-1	.	TGCGCCAGCAGCTTAGACGGGGGGACAACAGATACGCAGTATTTT	CASSLDGGTTDTQYF
TRBJ2-3	few	TRBV20-1	TRBD1	TGCAGTGCTAGGGGGGACAGGGGGGGAGATACGCAGTATTTT	CSARGDRGGDTQYF
TRBJ2-5	.	TRBV20-1	TRBD1	TGCAGTGCTAGACCCGTACAGGGGGCTCGAGAGACCCAGTACTTC	CSARPVQGARETQYF
TRBJ1-6	.	TRBV10-3	.	TGTGCCACACGGACGGTGAATTCACCCCTCCACTTT	CATRTVNSPLHF
TRBJ1-3	.	TRBV3-1	.	TGTGCCAGCAGCCATAGAGGGACTCCTGGAAACACCATATATTTT	CASSHRGTPGNTIYF
TRBJ1-6	few	TRBV19	TRBD1	TGTGCCAGTAGTCTAAGGACAGGGGGAGAGAATTCACCCCTCCACTTT	CASSLRTGGENSPLHF
TRBJ2-1	.	TRBV11-1	TRBD2	TGTGCCAGCAGCTTAGAACCGGGGGGGCGAAATGAGCAGTTCTTC	CASSLEPGGRNEQFF
TRBJ2-7	many	TRBV7-2	.	TGTGCCAGCAGCTTAGCGTTGCAATACGAGCAGTACTTC	CASSLALQYEQYF
TRBJ2-5	few	TRBV6-2/TRBV6-3	.	TGTGCCAGCAGTTACTTCCGGGACGGCCAAGAGACCCAGTACTTC	CASSYFRDGQETQYF
TRBJ2-5	.	TRBV11-2	TRBD2	TGTGCCAGCAGCTTAGATCGTTTGACTAGCGGGGGGACGAAAGAGACCCAGTACTTC	CASSLDRLTSGGTKETQYF
TRBJ1-1	.	TRBV5-1	.	TGCGCCAGCAGCTTGGCCTTGGCCAGTGAAGCTTTCTTT	CASSLALASEAFF
TRBJ2-1	.	TRBV20-1	.	TGCAGTGCTAGTGTCTCCAAGACGGGTGAGCAGTTCTTC	CSASVSKTGEQFF
TRBJ2-3	few	TRBV2	TRBD2	TGTGCCAGCAGTGCTCGTCCGGGGGGGCCTACAGATACGCAGTATTTT	CASSARPGGPTDTQYF
TRBJ2-5	few	TRBV11-1	.	TGTGCCAGCAGCTCAGCCTCGGGTACTAGTAAGCGGACCCAGTACTTC	CASSSASGTSKRTQYF
TRBJ2-7	.	TRBV12-3/TRBV12-4	TRBD1	TGTGCCAGCAGTTTCGGCTCGACAGGGAACAACGAGCAGTACTTC	CASSFGSTGNNEQYF
TRBJ1-6	few	TRBV7-2	TRBD1	TGTGCCAGCAGCGTAGAGAGGGGGCTTAATTCACCCCTCCACTTT	CASSVERGLNSPLHF
TRBJ2-5	many	TRBV7-2	.	TGTGCCAGCAGCTCATTACGGGGACCACAAGAGACCCAGTACTTC	CASSSLRGPQETQYF
TRBJ1-6	many	TRBV5-1	.	TGCGCCAGCGCGGTTATGACTGATAGTCGGGTGCCCCTCCACTTT	CASAVMTDSRVPLHF
TRBJ1-6	many	TRBV12-3/TRBV12-4	.	TGTGCCAGCAGTTTAGAGGGCAGCTGGGATTCACCCCTCCACTTT	CASSLEGSWDSPLHF
TRBJ1-4	many	TRBV3-1	.	TGTGCCAGCAGCCAAGTGGGAGAAAAACTGTTTTTT	CASSQVGEKLFF
TRBJ1-1	.	TRBV7-6	TRBD1	TGTGCCAGCAGCCTTCCGGGACAGGGTGTCACTGAAGCTTTCTTT	CASSLPGQGVTEAFF
TRBJ1-5	many	TRBV6-1	.	TGTGCCAGCAGTCGGACCCCGGGAGGGGGGCCCCAGCATTTT	CASSRTPGGGPQHF
TRBJ2-7	.	TRBV27	TRBD1	TGTGCCAGCAGTCCCACAGGGGTCGTTCAGTACTTC	CASSPTGVVQYF
TRBJ1-1	few	TRBV12-3/TRBV12-4	.	TGTGCCAGCAGTCCCACAACGATTCTGCGCGGGGCTGAAGCTTTCTTT	CASSPTTILRGAEAFF
TRBJ2-7	.	TRBV27	TRBD2	TGTGCCAGCAGTCCCCAACTAGCGGTTTCCTACGAGCAGTACTTC	CASSPQLAVSYEQYF
TRBJ2-1	.	TRBV29-1	.	TGCAGCGAGGGCGATTACAATGAGCAGTTCTTC	CSEGDYNEQFF
TRBJ2-7	many	TRBV24-1	TRBD1	TGTGCCACCAGTGATTCAAGACAGGGGGCGTACGAGCAGTACTTC	CATSDSRQGAYEQYF
TRBJ2-3	few	TRBV7-2	TRBD2	TGTGCCAGCAGCTTAAGGTCTAGCGGGAGTATAACAGATACGCAGTATTTT	CASSLRSSGSITDTQYF
TRBJ1-1	.	TRBV5-1	.	TGCGCCAGCAGCTCTAGGGGACCCGACGGGAGAGAAGCTTTCTTT	CASSSRGPDGREAFF
TRBJ1-6	.	TRBV12-3/TRBV12-4	.	TGTGCCAGCAGTCCAAACAGGGATCGGAATTCACCCCTCCACTTT	CASSPNRDRNSPLHF
TRBJ2-5	.	TRBV11-2	TRBD2	TGTGCCAGCAGCTTATACGGCGGGGGGGGAACCGCCCAAGAGACCCAGTACTTC	CASSLYGGGGTAQETQYF
TRBJ2-5	many	TRBV27	TRBD1	TGTGCCAGCAGTGTCACCTCCTTGACAGGGCCACAAGAGACCCAGTACTTC	CASSVTSLTGPQETQYF
TRBJ1-4	.	TRBV20-1	.	TGCAGTGCCGAGGATCTGGGGGAAAAACTGTTTTTT	CSAEDLGEKLFF
TRBJ2-3	many	TRBV19	TRBD2	TGTGCCAGTAGTAAGAGCGGGGGGATTAGCACAGATACGCAGTATTTT	CASSKSGGISTDTQYF
TRBJ2-3	many	TRBV29-1	.	TGCAGCGTTTCCGAGGTAGATACGCAGTATTTT	CSVSEVDTQYF
TRBJ2-1	few	TRBV3-1	.	TGTGCCAGCAGCCAAAACACCCTCGGCTACAATGAGCAGTTCTTC	CASSQNTLGYNEQFF
TRBJ2-1	.	TRBV2	TRBD2	TGTGCCAGCAGTGGACTAGCGGGGTTCCATGAGCAGTTCTTC	CASSGLAGFHEQFF
TRBJ2-2	.	TRBV21-1	.	TGTGCCAGCAGTCAAACCGGGACTGACGACAACTACTCCCGTCCCGTGAGGAACACCGGGGAGCTGTTTTTT	CASSQTGTDDNYSRPVRNTGELFF
TRBJ1-2	few	TRBV18	TRBD1	TGTGCCAGCTCGTCTACAGGGGTTAACTATGGCTACACCTTC	CASSSTGVNYGYTF